The 31 T cell receptor beta chains listed next were all sequenced from one sample in a study of graft-versus-host responses after intestinal transplantation. Method: immunoSEQ multiplex PCR; TCRdb's copy keeps in-frame clones and lacks some. This sample carries roughly 7,000 clones, 20% to 25% of them seen once, and the ten largest clones take roughly 4%. The sequencing used alloreactive CD4+ T cells from a mixed lymphocyte reaction culture, collected before transplantation. Noted subset: CFSE-low proliferating T cells sorted from roughly six-day pre-transplant mixed lymphocyte reaction (GvH or HvG direction). These receptor sequences come from a human patient who was an organ donor for intestinal transplantation.

This rearrangement joins TRBV7-8 to TRBJ2-7, with D tentatively TRBD1 (5 bases). The CDR3 consists of 13 residues. V was clipped by 5 bases and J by 2 bases, with 10 bases between them. Germline CDR1 SGHVS, CDR2 FQNEAQ. The DNA of the CDR3 is TGTGCCAGCAGCCCAATCAGGGCCTACGAGCAGTACTTC. Amino acid sequence: CASSPIRAYEQYF. Looking up the rest from reference TRBV7-8 and TRBJ2-7 gives the full variable domain: GAGVSQSPRYKVAKRGQDVALRCDPISGHVSLFWYQQALGQGPEFLTYFQNEAQLDKSGLPSDRFFAERPEGSVSTLKIQRTQQEDSAVYLCASSPIRAYEQYFGPGTRLTVT.

In this sample, this clone turned up once. The chain is built from TRBV11-2 and TRBJ1-2, with TRBD1 as a possible D gene (6 bases). Trimming took off 5 bases at V and 4 bases at J, with 14 bases between the two ends. Per germline, CDR1 SGHAT and CDR2 FQNNGV. The CDR3 is 14 residues long. CDR3 coding DNA: TGTGCCAGCAGCGATGGACAGTACGGCTATGGCTACACCTTC. Translated: CASSDGQYGYGYTF.

The chain joins TRBV28 to TRBJ2-1, with D tentatively TRBD1 (5 bases). Germline CDR1 reads MDHEN; CDR2 reads SYDVKM. The CDR3 is 16 residues long. V lost 1 base, J lost 1 base, and 11 bases lay in between. CDR3 residues: CASSLYQGLSYNEQFF. The DNA of the CDR3 is TGTGCCAGCAGTTTATACCAGGGCCTGTCCTACAATGAGCAGTTCTTC.

This clone was seen only a few times. This chain links TRBV7-2 with TRBJ1-4; maybe TRBD1 (5 bases). The ends were cut back, 4 bases at V and 4 bases at J, with 13 bases in the middle. This CDR3 region has 15 residues. CDR1 and CDR2 (germline): SGHTA, FQGNSA. The CDR3 region has the DNA TGTGCCAGCAGCTCCGGTGGGACGTTTAATGAAAAACTGTTTTTT. Translation: CASSSGGTFNEKLFF.

By share of the sample, this clone is medium-sized (0.01 to 0.1%). V is TRBV11-2 and J is TRBJ2-1; 11 bases are shared with TRBD2. Germline V CDR1 and CDR2: SGHAT, FQNNGV. V lost 0 bases and J lost 4; bases outside the gene matches: 5. This CDR3 has 17 amino acids. The CDR3 nucleotides are TGTGCCAGCAGCTTAGACCTTAGCGGGAGGGGGTACAATGAGCAGTTCTTC. Amino acid sequence: CASSLDLSGRGYNEQFF.

The gene calls are TRBV30 and TRBJ2-5; D is tentatively TRBD1 or TRBD2 (5 bases each). Trimming left V 0 bases short and J 2 bases short, with 13 bases between. CDR1 is GTSNPN and CDR2 is SVGIG in the germline V gene (reference sequence). The CDR3 length is 15 residues. This CDR3 reads CAWSVLGWGQETQYF. The CDR3 coding sequence is TGTGCCTGGAGTGTACTGGGGTGGGGGCAAGAGACCCAGTACTTC. Full variable domain (rest looked up from reference TRBV30 and TRBJ2-5): SQTIHQWPATLVQPVGSPLSLECTVEGTSNPNLYWYRQAAGRGLQLLFYSVGIGQISSEVPQNLSASRPQDRQFILSSKKLLLSDSGFYLCAWSVLGWGQETQYFGPGTRLLVL.

This clone was counted only a few times. A much larger clone lies a single base off, so this may be a read error. The chain has TRBV19 and TRBJ1-5, with D maybe TRBD1 (5 bases). Trimming took 1 base from V and 11 from J, leaving 15 bases between them. Germline loops: CDR1 LNHDA, CDR2 SQIVND (reference sequence). This CDR3 is built from 14 residues. This chain's CDR3 is CASSIGGTVGSQHF. The CDR3 DNA is TGTGCCAGTAGTATAGGGGGGACGGTGGGGTCCCAGCATTTT.

There are a few counts of this clone. The rearrangement links TRBV18 to TRBJ2-1; D is unresolved. CDR1 and CDR2 (germline): KGHSH, LQKENI. The CDR3 contains 16 residues. V was cut by 3 bases and J by 4 bases, with 16 bases left in between. The CDR3 protein is CASSPILVGWYNEQFF. The DNA of the CDR3 is TGTGCCAGCTCACCGATACTCGTCGGGTGGTACAATGAGCAGTTCTTC.

This clone is medium-sized within its sample. The genes are TRBV7-2 and TRBJ1-2; no reliable D call. Germline V gene sequence: CDR1 SGHTA, CDR2 FQGNSA. The CDR3 consists of 11 residues. Trimming removed 5 bases from V and 8 bases from J, with 9 bases in between. This CDR3 is CASSRVWGYTF. The CDR3 coding sequence is TGTGCCAGCAGCCGTGTCTGGGGCTACACCTTC.

V usage is TRBV10-3 and J usage is TRBJ2-7, with a possible D match to TRBD1 (6 bases). Germline assignment: CDR1 ENHRY and CDR2 SYGVKD. Trimming cost V 5 bases and J 1 base, with 15 bases left between them. This CDR3 spans 15 amino acids. The CDR3 is CAISSRQAYSYEQYF. CDR3 nucleotides: TGTGCCATCAGTTCAAGACAGGCATATTCCTACGAGCAGTACTTC.

This clone appeared a few times. The chain has TRBV7-3 and TRBJ2-7, with TRBD1 matching 12 bases. The CDR3 extends over 16 amino acids. The germline V gene encodes CDR1 SGHTA and CDR2 FQGTGA. The junction had 11 bases not matched to a gene; V was cut back by 5 bases and J by 6 bases. The CDR3 region has the DNA TGTGCCAGCAGCCCGGACTCCGGGACAGGGGGCCGCGAGCAGTACTTC. Its protein product is CASSPDSGTGGREQYF.

As for this clone: This may arise from a read error, as a much more abundant clone is one base away. The identical CDR3 is also encoded by other nucleotide sequences in the sample. The V call is TRBV10-2, the J call TRBJ2-7; the D call may be TRBD1 or TRBD2 (6 bases each). The CDR3 totals 15 residues. The ends were cut back, 4 bases at V and 2 bases at J, with 15 bases in the middle. CDR1 is WSHSY, CDR2 SAAADI, per germline. Written as DNA, the CDR3 is TGCGCCAGCAGTGGGGGGGCAGGTATAGCCTACGAGCAGTACTTC. Its protein product is CASSGGAGIAYEQYF.

This clone was counted only a few times. The J gene is TRBJ2-7, the V gene TRBV6-6; 10 bases map to TRBD1. This CDR3 comprises 14 residues. Germline loops: CDR1 MNHNY, CDR2 SVGAGI (reference sequence). Trimming took 6 bases from V and 6 from J; bases not matched to a gene: 8. Here the CDR3 DNA reads TGTGCCAGCAGAAGACAGGGGGCGTCCGGCGAGCAGTACTTC. It codes for CASRRQGASGEQYF.

This clone was seen only a few times. The chain links TRBV9 to TRBJ2-2, with D perhaps TRBD1 (6 bases). The CDR3 covers 17 residues. V lost 0 bases to trimming and J lost 1 base, with 13 bases between them. Germline V gene data show CDR1 as SGDLS and CDR2 as YYNGEE. This CDR3 is CASSVEWGRGNTGELFF. CDR3 nucleotide sequence: TGTGCCAGCAGCGTAGAATGGGGGCGTGGGAACACCGGGGAGCTGTTTTTT.

This CDR3 is CASSTTPNYGYTF. In DNA form, the CDR3 reads TGTGCCAGTAGTACGACGCCTAACTATGGCTACACCTTC. V usage is TRBV19 and J usage is TRBJ1-2; D gene uncertain. Deletions cut 4 bases from V and 0 bases from J, with 6 bases between. Per the germline V gene, CDR1 is LNHDA and CDR2 is SQIVND (reference sequence). The CDR3 has 13 amino acids.

By share of the sample, this clone is large. The V call is TRBV7-2, the J call TRBJ1-5; D uncertain. Germline V lookup: CDR1 SGHTA, CDR2 FQGNSA. V lost 1 base, J lost 8 bases, and 9 bases lay in between. The CDR3 sequence is 13 residues long. The CDR3 loop reads CASSLVREEPQHF. The CDR3 DNA reads TGTGCCAGCAGCTTAGTTCGGGAGGAGCCCCAGCATTTT.

This clone was counted between two and nine times. The V gene is TRBV7-2, the J gene TRBJ2-2, with D unclear. V gave up 3 bases and J gave up 1 base, with 3 bases separating them. This CDR3 is 13 amino acids long. Per the germline V gene, CDR1 is SGHTA and CDR2 is FQGNSA. CDR3 nucleotide sequence: TGTGCCAGCAGCTTCGGGAACACCGGGGAGCTGTTTTTT. It yields the protein CASSFGNTGELFF. The full variable domain, in which reference TRBV7-2 and TRBJ2-2 provide the parts outside the CDR3, is GAGVSQSPSNKVTEKGKDVELRCDPISGHTALYWYRQSLGQGLEFLIYFQGNSAPDKSGLPSDRFSAERTGGSVSTLTIQRTQQEDSAVYLCASSFGNTGELFFGEGSRLTVL.

This clone was seen more than once but under ten times. The chain has TRBV5-5 and TRBJ2-7; D call uncertain. The CDR3 runs 14 residues. Trimming removed 2 bases at V and 2 bases at J, with 11 bases between. From germline, CDR1 is SGHKS and CDR2 YYEKEE (reference sequence). For the CDR3, the DNA is TGTGCCAGCAGCTTAGAGAGGCTAACCTACGAGCAGTACTTC. This codes for CASSLERLTYEQYF.

The count of this clone is one. This chain uses TRBV6-1 with TRBJ2-1; D perhaps matches TRBD2 (6 bases). Germline V gene sequence: CDR1 MNHNS, CDR2 SASEGT. Trimming removed 5 bases at V and 6 bases at J, with 11 bases between. The CDR3 loop spans 13 amino acids. CDR3 DNA sequence: TGTGCCAGCAGTTATCGGAGGGGCAATGAGCAGTTCTTC. It is translated as CASSYRRGNEQFF.

In its sample, this clone ranks as medium-sized (0.01 to 0.1%). This chain's CDR3 is CAIHPSGSSYNEQFF. DNA of the CDR3: TGTGCCATCCACCCTAGCGGGAGCTCCTACAATGAGCAGTTCTTC. The rearrangement joins TRBV10-3 to TRBJ2-1, with 10 positions matching TRBD2. The CDR3 contains 15 residues. Trimming at V came to 8 bases and at J to 0 bases, leaving 4 bases not matched to a gene. The germline gives CDR1 ENHRY, CDR2 SYGVKD.

This clone is judged medium-sized. The chain employs TRBV27 and TRBJ2-7; 10 bases map to TRBD2. This CDR3 region has 17 residues. CDR1 is MNHEY, CDR2 SMNVEV, per germline (reference sequence). After removal of 6 bases from V and 2 bases from J, the junction contained 13 bases not matched to a gene. For the CDR3, the DNA is TGTGCCAGCAGCACCCAAACTAAACTAGCGGGAACCTACGAGCAGTACTTC. Translated: CASSTQTKLAGTYEQYF.

This clone is termed medium-sized. The chain recombines TRBV5-6 with TRBJ1-4; D gene unclear. Germline assignment: CDR1 SGHDT and CDR2 YYEEEE. V was pared by 4 bases and J by 0 bases, with 16 bases between. This CDR3 spans 17 amino acids. The CDR3 loop reads CASSTYRTDTTNEKLFF. DNA of the CDR3: TGTGCCAGCAGCACCTACCGCACAGACACAACTAATGAAAAACTGTTTTTT.

This clone was observed a handful of times. The chain links TRBV7-4 to TRBJ2-7; 8 nucleotides align to TRBD2. Germline V gene data show CDR1 as SGHVT and CDR2 as SQSDAQ. The CDR3 has 14 residues. Trimming at V came to 1 base and at J to 2 bases, leaving 1 base not matched to a gene. The CDR3 loop reads CASSLGLAPYEQYF. The CDR3 DNA sequence: TGTGCCAGCAGCTTAGGACTAGCGCCCTACGAGCAGTACTTC. Drawing the rest from reference TRBV7-4 and TRBJ2-7, the complete variable domain is GAGVSQSPRYKVAKRGRDVALRCDSISGHVTLYWYRQTLGQGSEVLTYSQSDAQRDKSGRPSGRFSAERPERSVSTLKIQRTEQGDSAVYLCASSLGLAPYEQYFGPGTRLTVT.

There are a few counts of this clone. This chain connects TRBV10-1 to TRBJ2-5; 11 bases are shared with TRBD1. The junction had 2 bases not matched to a gene; V was cut back by 0 bases and J by 2 bases. This CDR3 region has 16 residues. Germline-derived CDR1 and CDR2 are WNHNN and SYGVQD (reference sequence). CDR3 coding DNA: TGCGCCAGCAGTGAGTCCGGGGACAGGGGGCAAGAGACCCAGTACTTC. The encoded protein is CASSESGDRGQETQYF.

By share of the sample, this clone is medium-sized. The CDR3 is CAINSGTGANVLTF. As DNA, the CDR3 is TGTGCCATCAATTCAGGGACTGGGGCCAACGTCCTGACTTTC. This sequence joins TRBV10-3 and TRBJ2-6, with D possibly matching TRBD1 (5 bases). Trimming pared 7 bases from V and 2 bases from J, leaving 9 bases between. CDR1 and CDR2 from the germline V gene are ENHRY and SYGVKD. The CDR3 is 14 residues long.

This clone was found a few times. The gene calls are TRBV6-1 and TRBJ2-5, with no clear D. This CDR3 is 14 amino acids long. Trimming cost V 6 bases and J 5 bases, with 16 bases left between them. Germline assignment: CDR1 MNHNS and CDR2 SASEGT. The CDR3 DNA reads TGTGCCAGCAGGAAGTCAGAGAGGTGGGAGACCCAGTACTTC. It specifies CASRKSERWETQYF.

This clone is deemed large (0.1 to 1%). The same CDR3 also results from other DNA sequences found in this sample. The chain is built from TRBV18 and TRBJ1-2, with TRBD1 matching 7 bases. This CDR3 has 15 amino acids. The V gene end was trimmed by 6 bases and the J gene end by 4 bases; junction bases not matched to a gene: 11. Germline lookup yields CDR1 KGHSH and CDR2 LQKENI. CDR3 in DNA: TGTGCCAGCTCTCCCGGGACAGCCGCTGGCTATGGCTACACCTTC. Protein: CASSPGTAAGYGYTF.

The chain has TRBV7-9 and TRBJ1-6; 7 bases are a match to TRBD1. V lost 3 bases to trimming and J lost 4 bases; unmatched junction nucleotides: 0. The CDR3 loop spans 14 amino acids. The germline V gene encodes CDR1 SEHNR and CDR2 FQNEAQ (reference sequence). This CDR3 reads CASSLTGYNSPLHF. CDR3 bases: TGTGCCAGCAGCTTGACAGGGTATAATTCACCCCTCCACTTT.

CDR3 protein: CASSRRWNTEAFF. CDR3 bases: TGTGCCAGCAGTAGACGGTGGAACACTGAAGCTTTCTTT. This chain uses TRBV5-8 with TRBJ1-1, with D hard to call. CDR3 length equals 13 residues. Between the trimmed V and J ends, which lost 5 bases and 1 base, there was a span of 9 bases. Germline V gene sequence: CDR1 SGHTS, CDR2 YDEGEE.

The V call is TRBV6-5, the J call TRBJ2-7, with 9 bases fitting TRBD2. The CDR3 is 15 amino acids. The trim removed 0 bases at V and 3 bases at J, leaving 3 bases unmatched. CDR1 and CDR2 from the germline V gene are MNHEY and SVGAGI. The CDR3, as DNA: TGTGCCAGCAGTTACTCGCCTAGCGGGAACTACGAGCAGTACTTC. Protein product: CASSYSPSGNYEQYF.

This clone was seen more than once but under ten times. This rearrangement joins TRBV5-4 to TRBJ2-1, with D tentatively TRBD1 (6 bases). The CDR3 is 15 residues long. Trimming removed 5 bases from V and 0 bases from J, with 12 bases in between. CDR1 is SGHNT, CDR2 YYREEE, per germline (reference sequence). The CDR3 sequence is CASSRQVSSYNEQFF. The CDR3 nucleotides read TGTGCCAGCAGTCGACAGGTAAGCTCCTACAATGAGCAGTTCTTC.